The 27 T cell receptor beta chains below were found in one sample sequenced in a study of T cell responses to AZD1222 COVID-19 vaccine. Sequencing was performed with immunoSEQ multiplex PCR; in TCRdb, only in-frame clones are kept and a portion is missing. The sample holds around 150,000 clones; approximately 85% are singletons and the top ten take around 8%. The sequences come from peripheral blood, collected 28 days after the second dose of the MenACWY control vaccine. These receptors were taken from an adult who received the MenACWY meningococcal vaccine as a control.

The chain joins TRBV20-1 to TRBJ2-5, with D unclear. Germline CDR1 is DFQATT and CDR2 is SNEGSKA (reference sequence). Trimming pared 0 bases from V and 7 bases from J, leaving 6 bases between. The CDR3 extends over 11 amino acids. CDR3 region: CSARDKRTQYF. The CDR3 DNA is TGCAGTGCTAGAGATAAGAGGACCCAGTACTTC.

The genes are TRBV7-9 and TRBJ1-1, with TRBD1 matching 8 bases. The germline CDR1 and CDR2 sequences are SEHNR and FQNEAQ (reference sequence). Trimming cost V 3 bases and J 3 bases; bases outside gene matches: 3. The CDR3 has 14 amino acids. This CDR3 is CASSLGQDYTEAFF. CDR3 coding DNA: TGTGCCAGCAGCTTGGGACAGGATTACACTGAAGCTTTCTTT.

The V and J genes are TRBV11-2 and TRBJ2-7; unclear D gene. Per the germline V gene, CDR1 is SGHAT and CDR2 is FQNNGV. CDR3 length: 12 amino acids. The V end was cut by 8 bases, the J end by 3 bases, with 11 bases between. The CDR3 spells CASRPDVYEQYF. CDR3 DNA: TGTGCCAGCCGTCCGGACGTCTACGAGCAGTACTTC.

This rearrangement joins TRBV30 to TRBJ2-3; D may be TRBD1 or TRBD2 (5 bases each). This CDR3 comprises 14 residues. V lost 3 bases to trimming and J lost 4 bases, with 14 bases between them. The germline gives CDR1 GTSNPN, CDR2 SVGIG (reference sequence). The CDR3 bases are TGTGCCTGGAGGCCCGGGACGACGGCAGATACGCAGTATTTT. This translates into CAWRPGTTADTQYF. Full variable domain (outside the CDR3, taken from reference TRBV30 and TRBJ2-3): SQTIHQWPATLVQPVGSPLSLECTVEGTSNPNLYWYRQAAGRGLQLLFYSVGIGQISSEVPQNLSASRPQDRQFILSSKKLLLSDSGFYLCAWRPGTTADTQYFGPGTRLTVL.

The chain carries TRBV20-1 and TRBJ2-7; no reliable D call. V dropped 2 bases and J dropped 3 bases, with 5 bases sitting between them. The CDR3 has 11 residues. Germline loops: CDR1 DFQATT, CDR2 SNEGSKA (reference sequence). The DNA for the CDR3 is TGCAGTGCTAGAATGGGCTACGAGCAGTACGTC. The encoded protein is CSARMGYEQYV.

The chain links TRBV19 to TRBJ1-2; D is uncertain. Trimming removed 1 base at V and 2 bases at J, with 8 bases between. The CDR3 is 14 amino acids. The germline gives CDR1 LNHDA, CDR2 SQIVND (reference sequence). The CDR3, as DNA: TGTGCCAGTAGTATAGGCAGAAACAACTATGGCTACACCTTC. It yields the protein CASSIGRNNYGYTF.

The gene calls are TRBV6-6 and TRBJ2-7, with D perhaps matching TRBD2 (6 bases). Per the germline V gene, CDR1 is MNHNY and CDR2 is SVGAGI (reference sequence). The CDR3 contains 13 residues. The germline V and J ends were trimmed by 5 bases and 7 bases, with 15 bases remaining between them. CDR3 region: CASSPGTWSEQYV. The CDR3 nucleotides read TGTGCCAGCAGTCCCGGGACTTGGTCGGAGCAGTACGTC.

The chain recombines TRBV7-2 with TRBJ2-4, with D perhaps TRBD2 (5 bases). This CDR3 spans 15 amino acids. The germline V and J ends were trimmed by 1 base and 6 bases, with 13 bases remaining between them. In germline, CDR1 is SGHTA, CDR2 FQGNSA. CDR3: CASSLGVGLINIQYF. DNA of the CDR3: TGTGCCAGCAGCTTAGGCGTTGGACTGATAAACATTCAGTACTTC.

V gene TRBV29-1 combines with J gene TRBJ2-7; the match to TRBD1 covers 12 bases. Per the germline V gene, CDR1 is SQVTM and CDR2 is ANQGSEA. V lost 4 bases to trimming and J lost 7 bases; unmatched junction nucleotides: 11. The CDR3 contains 15 residues. The CDR3 bases are TGCAGCGTTGGAGGCCGGGACAGGGGGCTGAGGGAGCAGTACTTC. Protein product: CSVGGRDRGLREQYF.

This clone was counted a few times. The chain joins TRBV18 to TRBJ1-1; a weak D match, TRBD1 (5 bases). This CDR3 has 15 residues. Germline loops: CDR1 KGHSH, CDR2 LQKENI. Trimming took off 6 bases at V and 6 bases at J, with 20 bases between the two ends. The CDR3 sequence: CASSRLWGSGPEAFF. Here the CDR3 DNA reads TGTGCCAGCTCCCGGCTTTGGGGATCGGGGCCTGAAGCTTTCTTT.

In DNA, the CDR3 is TGTGCCAGCAGTGACAATTTTTTAGGGGCCAACGTCCTGACTTTC. The encoded protein is CASSDNFLGANVLTF. The chain links TRBV2 to TRBJ2-6, with D hard to call. Germline lookup yields CDR1 SNHLY and CDR2 FYNNEI. This CDR3 has 15 residues. Trimming cost V 3 bases and J 4 bases, with 10 bases left between them.

The CDR3 spells CASGPDSLNQPQHF. The CDR3 bases are TGTGCCAGCGGACCGGACAGCTTGAATCAGCCCCAGCATTTT. V and J are TRBV7-9 and TRBJ1-5; maybe TRBD1 (6 bases). The V and J ends lost 8 bases and 4 bases respectively, with 15 bases between them. The CDR3 covers 14 residues. The germline gives CDR1 SEHNR, CDR2 FQNEAQ (reference sequence).

The genes are TRBV6-5 and TRBJ2-3; possibly TRBD1 for D (5 bases). Germline-derived CDR1 and CDR2 are MNHEY and SVGAGI. The CDR3 has 13 amino acids. The V and J ends lost 4 bases and 6 bases respectively, with 11 bases between them. In DNA form, the CDR3 reads TGTGCCAGCAGTTCCACGTGGGGCGATACGCAGTATTTT. Its protein is CASSSTWGDTQYF.

The V call is TRBV15, the J call TRBJ1-6; TRBD1 might be the D (5 bases). This CDR3 is 15 amino acids long. Deletions cut 0 bases from V and 9 bases from J, with 12 bases between. CDR1 LNHNV and CDR2 YYDKDF come from the germline V gene (reference sequence). This CDR3 reads CATSRDGGGGSPLHF. CDR3 DNA sequence: TGTGCCACCAGCAGAGATGGTGGGGGGGGTTCACCCCTCCACTTT.

The chain employs TRBV6-5 and TRBJ2-1, with 9 bases lining up with TRBD1. V lost 7 bases to trimming and J lost 12 bases; unmatched junction nucleotides: 16. Germline V gene lookup returns CDR1 MNHEY and CDR2 SVGAGI. CDR3 length equals 15 residues. The CDR3 loop reads CASTPPGTGLRGQFF. CDR3 coding DNA: TGTGCCAGCACCCCTCCAGGGACAGGGCTCAGGGGGCAGTTCTTC.

This clone was detected only a few times. The chain links TRBV27 to TRBJ1-2, with a tentative D call TRBD1 (5 bases). The CDR3 consists of 14 residues. CDR1 is MNHEY and CDR2 is SMNVEV in the germline V gene (reference sequence). V was clipped by 2 bases and J by 4 bases, with 11 bases between them. The CDR3 coding sequence is TGTGCCAGCAGTTTAAGAGAGGGGTTCTATGGCTACACCTTC. The encoded protein is CASSLREGFYGYTF.

The gene calls are TRBV5-1 and TRBJ1-6, with 10 bases fitting TRBD1. The CDR3 runs 15 residues. In germline, CDR1 is SGHRS, CDR2 YFSETQ. V gave up 3 bases and J gave up 7 bases; unmatched junction bases: 4. The CDR3 coding sequence is TGCGCCAGCAGCTCGGGGACAGGGGCCAATTCACCCCTCCACTTT. Translation gives CASSSGTGANSPLHF.

Of note for this clone: The junction shows a germline mismatch at one end, possibly a read error. The chain employs TRBV7-9 and TRBJ2-5; unclear D gene. The CDR3 contains 15 residues. From germline, CDR1 is SEHNR and CDR2 FQNEAQ (reference sequence). The CDR3 nucleotides are TGTGCCAGCAGCTTAGGGGCGAGGACCCAAGGGACCCAGTACTTC. It translates to CASSLGARTQGTQYF.

V usage is TRBV7-2 and J usage is TRBJ2-5, with D unresolved. Germline loops: CDR1 SGHTA, CDR2 FQGNSA. Trimming took 4 bases from V and 6 from J, leaving 6 bases between them. The CDR3 is 11 amino acids. CDR3 amino acids: CASSYRQTQYF. As DNA, the CDR3 is TGTGCCAGCAGCTACCGTCAGACCCAGTACTTC.

The chain carries TRBV19 and TRBJ2-1; D perhaps matches TRBD2 (7 bases). The CDR3 consists of 16 residues. CDR1 is LNHDA, CDR2 SQIVND, per germline (reference sequence). V dropped 1 base and J dropped 7 bases, with 17 bases sitting between them. CDR3 bases: TGTGCCAGTAGTATAGTGGGCGGGGGCCTCTCTAATGAGCAGTTCTTC. It is translated as CASSIVGGGLSNEQFF.

This sequence joins TRBV3-1 (or the pseudogene TRBV3-2) and TRBJ2-1; D might be TRBD2 (5 bases). Trimming shortened V by 1 base and J by 12 bases, and 10 bases separated the two germline ends. Germline CDR1 is LGHDT and CDR2 is YNNKEL (reference sequence). This CDR3 has 12 residues. CDR3 residues: CASSQATRGQFF. For the CDR3, the DNA is TGTGCCAGCAGCCAAGCAACCCGGGGGCAGTTCTTC.

The chain couples TRBV10-1 to TRBJ2-2; TRBD1 matches at 8 bases. V gave up 6 bases and J gave up 4 bases; unmatched junction bases: 1. CDR3 size: 13 residues. Germline CDR1 WNHNN, CDR2 SYGVQD (reference sequence). The CDR3 sequence is CASRGTGTGELFF. CDR3 nucleotide sequence: TGCGCCAGCAGGGGGACAGGCACCGGGGAGCTGTTTTTT.

V gene TRBV6-5 combines with J gene TRBJ2-1, with a tentative D call TRBD2 (6 bases). The V and J ends lost 5 bases and 5 bases respectively, with 16 bases between them. This CDR3 spans 15 amino acids. The germline CDR1 and CDR2 sequences are MNHEY and SVGAGI. CDR3 amino acids: CASSPLRGADNEQFF. In DNA form, the CDR3 reads TGTGCCAGCAGTCCACTGCGGGGAGCCGACAATGAGCAGTTCTTC.

The chain employs TRBV11-2 and TRBJ2-3; maybe TRBD2 (5 bases). There are 14 residues in the CDR3. CDR1 and CDR2 (germline): SGHAT, FQNNGV. Trimming took off 5 bases at V and 2 bases at J, with 11 bases between the two ends. CDR3 coding DNA: TGTGCCAGCAGCCCCCGGGGAGTCACAGATACGCAGTATTTT. As protein: CASSPRGVTDTQYF.

This chain joins TRBV5-1 and TRBJ2-1; D might be TRBD1 (6 bases). There are 14 residues in the CDR3. Trimming shortened V by 1 base and J by 10 bases, and 15 bases separated the two germline ends. The germline V gene has CDR1 SGHRS and CDR2 YFSETQ. The CDR3 DNA is TGCGCCAGCAGCTTGTACCAGGGGCAGGGCGAGCAGTTCTTC. This gives the protein CASSLYQGQGEQFF.

The chain carries TRBV5-6 and TRBJ1-1; 12 bases agree with TRBD1. Germline V gene lookup returns CDR1 SGHDT and CDR2 YYEEEE. The CDR3 has 15 amino acids. J was trimmed by 5 bases and V by 4 bases; bases with no gene match: 6. DNA of the CDR3: TGTGCCAGCAGCCCGACGGGACAGGGGGCGACTGAAGCTTTCTTT. This gives the protein CASSPTGQGATEAFF.

The J gene is TRBJ1-6, the V gene TRBV5-1; 8 bases match TRBD1. CDR1 SGHRS and CDR2 YFSETQ come from the germline V gene. The CDR3 contains 14 residues. V was pared by 4 bases and J by 8 bases, with 5 bases of the junction left unmatched. The CDR3 nucleotides read TGCGCCAGCAGCGTCAGGGGGCGTGATTCACCCCTCCACTTT. Its protein is CASSVRGRDSPLHF.